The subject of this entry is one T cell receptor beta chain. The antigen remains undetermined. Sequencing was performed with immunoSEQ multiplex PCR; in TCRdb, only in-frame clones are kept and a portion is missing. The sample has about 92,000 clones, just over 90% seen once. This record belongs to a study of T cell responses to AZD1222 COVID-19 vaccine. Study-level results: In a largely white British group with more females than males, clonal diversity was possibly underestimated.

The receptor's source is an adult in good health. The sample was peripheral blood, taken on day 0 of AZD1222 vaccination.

The CDR3 here is CASSLRTSGVSYNEQFF. For the CDR3, the DNA is TGTGCCAGTAGTTTAAGGACTAGCGGGGTCTCCTACAATGAGCAGTTCTTC. V usage is TRBV19 and J usage is TRBJ2-1, with 12 nucleotides matching TRBD2. The J segment lost 0 bases and the V segment lost 5 bases, leaving 5 bases of the junction unmatched. The CDR3 covers 17 residues. Germline V lookup: CDR1 LNHDA, CDR2 SQIVND (reference sequence).